The source of this T cell receptor (beta chain) is a study of human T cells and chemical hapten exposure. Time point indicated: patch test 1, 2 weeks after DPC sensitization. Treatment denoted: therapeutic diphenylcyclopropenone sensitization with weekly scalp DPC. Blood collection happened ahead of applying each patch test. Total RNA was isolated from unfractionated whole blood. TCRdb fed the RACE reads into MiXCR, producing one record per CDR3 protein. The repertoire holds just over 80,000 distinct CDR3 sequences, with approximately 12% as singletons. Study-level points and caveats: Counts of TCRs above 1 in 1000 frequency stayed unchanged with DPC sensitization.

On this clonotype: The antigen remains undetermined.

Germline values: CDR1 DFQATT, CDR2 SNEGSKA (reference sequence). V was shortened by 2 bases and J by 3 bases, with 11 bases between the two germline ends. This CDR3 is 14 amino acids long. This TCR came from a woman aged 45 to 65 with alopecia areata. Some clones in this sample may be carry-over from other donors' samples. Material: whole blood, obtained in connection with sensitization to the hapten diphenylcyclopropenone (DPC). The rearrangement uses TRBV20-1 and TRBJ2-1; D gene uncertain. In DNA form, the CDR3 reads TGCAGTGCTAGACAGCAGTCAAACTACAATGAGCAGTTCTTC. It translates to CSARQQSNYNEQFF.